Listed below are T cell receptor beta chains from one sample, sequenced in a study of T cells in Graves' hyperthyroidism and ophthalmopathy. TCRdb reprocessed the multiplex PCR reads with MiXCR, giving one entry per CDR3 protein. The sample consists of 250,000 to 400,000 distinct CDR3 sequences, approximately 15% of them appearing once. Sequences were obtained from blood. The receptors here all came from a woman in her forties with Graves' ophthalmopathy. CDR3s include the opening cysteine and the closing phenylalanine or tryptophan. The order of the fields is CDR3 length, V gene, D gene, clone size, J gene, CDR3 DNA, CDR3 protein. The D gene is left open where the match is weak. Expanded clones are given a class, and other clones once, few, many or no size at all.

17	TRBV6-1	TRBD2	-	TRBJ2-4	TGTGCCAGCAGAAGCGGGGGGGCCTCGAGGGCCAAAAACATTCAGTACTTC	CASRSGGASRAKNIQYF
15	TRBV7-9	TRBD1	-	TRBJ1-6	TGTGCCAGCACCCCGTTGGGACAGAGGAATTCACCCCTCCACTTT	CASTPLGQRNSPLHF
12	TRBV6-1	-	many	TRBJ2-7	TGTGCCAGCAGTGAAGCCGAATCGGTGCAGTACTTC	CASSEAESVQYF
15	TRBV20-1	-	many	TRBJ2-2	TGCAGTGCTAGAATCGGAGGGAGCGACACCGGGGAGCTGTTTTTT	CSARIGGSDTGELFF
16	TRBV6-1	-	many	TRBJ1-5	TGTGCCAGCAGTATGGGGACATCCGTTAGCAATCAGCCCCAGCATTTT	CASSMGTSVSNQPQHF
19	TRBV28	TRBD1	many	TRBJ2-7	TGTGCCAGCAGTTTGTGGGCGCCATACGGGACAGATACTTTCTACGAGCAGTACTTC	CASSLWAPYGTDTFYEQYF
15	TRBV15	-	-	TRBJ1-1	TGTGCCACCAGCCCTTACACGGTCTCGAGCACTGAAGCTTTCTTT	CATSPYTVSSTEAFF
20	TRBV5-5	TRBD2	-	TRBJ2-1	TGTGCCAGCAGCCTTACCTATTTTGCGGGGGGGTCCCCATCCTACAATGAGCAGTTCTTC	CASSLTYFAGGSPSYNEQFF
14	TRBV18	-	once	TRBJ2-7	TGTGCCAGCTCACCATGGGCAGATCCCTACGAGCAGTACTTC	CASSPWADPYEQYF
13	TRBV28	-	many	TRBJ1-1	TGTGCCACCTCGAGGGGGGACCCCACTGAAGCTTTCTTT	CATSRGDPTEAFF
13	TRBV9	-	many	TRBJ2-1	TGTGCCAGCAGCCGCGGGGCGAGCGATGAGCAGTTCTTC	CASSRGASDEQFF
18	TRBV2	TRBD2	many	TRBJ2-1	TGTGCCAGCAGTGACGGGACTAGCGGGAGTCAGGATTACAATGAGCAGTTCTTC	CASSDGTSGSQDYNEQFF
12	TRBV30	-	many	TRBJ2-4	TGTGCCTGGAGTGTTCGGAAAAACATTCAGTACTTC	CAWSVRKNIQYF
13	TRBV27	-	-	TRBJ1-4	TGTGCCAGCAGCTTAGGGCAGGATGAAAAACTGTTTTTT	CASSLGQDEKLFF
15	TRBV28	-	many	TRBJ1-1	TGTGCCAGCAGCCCTGGGGACCTGGCTAGGACTGAAGCTTTCTTT	CASSPGDLARTEAFF
16	TRBV6-1	TRBD2	many	TRBJ2-3	TGTGCCAGCAGTCCCCGGACTAGCGGGGGGGTGGATACGCAGTATTTT	CASSPRTSGGVDTQYF
14	TRBV29-1	TRBD1	few	TRBJ2-3	TGCAGCGTCCAGACAGGGGTTCGCACAGATACGCAGTATTTT	CSVQTGVRTDTQYF
15	TRBV2	TRBD1	-	TRBJ2-1	TGTGCCAGCAGTTCTGAATGGACAGGGGACAATGAGCAGTTCTTC	CASSSEWTGDNEQFF
14	TRBV27	-	many	TRBJ2-7	TGTGCCAGCAGTTTAGGAATTGGGCCCTACGAGCAGTACTTC	CASSLGIGPYEQYF
16	TRBV7-6	TRBD1	many	TRBJ1-4	TGTGCCAGCAGCCTAGGACAGGGGGCAGTAAGAGAAAAACTGTTTTTT	CASSLGQGAVREKLFF
15	TRBV9	TRBD2	few	TRBJ2-3	TGTGCCAGCGATTTTAGCGGGAGTTTGGCAGATACGCAGTATTTT	CASDFSGSLADTQYF
15	TRBV6-1	TRBD1	few	TRBJ1-2	TGTGCCAGCAGTGCCCGGGACAGGGAAAAGAATGGCTACACCTTC	CASSARDREKNGYTF
13	TRBV11-3	TRBD2	many	TRBJ2-1	TGTGCCAGCAGCTTTGGGACTAGCAATGAGCAGTTCTTC	CASSFGTSNEQFF
15	TRBV9	-	many	TRBJ2-1	TGTGCCAGCAGCGTAAGTGGGCGCTCCTACAATGAGCAGTTCTTC	CASSVSGRSYNEQFF
11	TRBV30	-	many	TRBJ1-1	TGTGCCGGGGGGCTGAACACTGAAGCTTTCTTT	CAGGLNTEAFF
13	TRBV24-1	-	many	TRBJ1-5	TGTGCCACCAGACAGGGCGCCAATCAGCCCCAGCATTTT	CATRQGANQPQHF
14	TRBV18	-	many	TRBJ2-5	TGTGCCAGCTCACCACCGGCTAGGGTGGAGACCCAGTACTTC	CASSPPARVETQYF
15	TRBV6-1	TRBD2	many	TRBJ2-5	TGTGCCAGCAGTGAGGCTAGCGGGGGCCAAGAGACCCAGTACTTC	CASSEASGGQETQYF
14	TRBV7-8	TRBD1	many	TRBJ1-1	TGTGCCAGCAGCTTACAGGGGGCGCACACTGAAGCTTTCTTT	CASSLQGAHTEAFF
11	TRBV20-1	-	few	TRBJ2-7	TGCAGTCCCTCGGGAGCCTACGAGCAGTACTTC	CSPSGAYEQYF
15	TRBV27	TRBD1	-	TRBJ2-7	TGTGCCAGCAGTTCGACAGGGGGTATTAACTACGAGCAGTACTTC	CASSSTGGINYEQYF
14	TRBV3-1	-	once	TRBJ2-5	TGTGCCAGCAGCCAGGCCACCATCTCAGGGACCCAGTACTTC	CASSQATISGTQYF
17	TRBV24-1	-	-	TRBJ1-2	TGTGCCACCAGTGACCCGCGGTCTCCGGAGGGACGCTATGGCTACACCTTC	CATSDPRSPEGRYGYTF
15	TRBV7-9	TRBD1	few	TRBJ2-7	TGTGCCAGCAGCTTAGGGGCGTGGGACAGGGGCGAGCAGTACTTC	CASSLGAWDRGEQYF
16	TRBV11-2	-	many	TRBJ2-5	TGTGCCAGCAGCTTGGTAACGGGAAGGGCTCAAGAGACCCAGTACTTC	CASSLVTGRAQETQYF
15	TRBV12-5	TRBD1	many	TRBJ2-7	TGTGCTAGTGGTTTGGCCTCGGGACAGAAGTACGAGCAGTACTTC	CASGLASGQKYEQYF
13	TRBV6-1	-	many	TRBJ1-1	TGTGCCAGCAGTGACGTGGGAAGGCAGGAAGCTTTCTTT	CASSDVGRQEAFF
14	TRBV27	-	many	TRBJ1-1	TGTGCCAGCAACCCGTCCCGGGGAAACACTGAAGCTTTCTTT	CASNPSRGNTEAFF
13	TRBV7-2	-	many	TRBJ1-2	TGTGCCAGCAGGGCAGGAGGAGGCTATGGCTACACCTTC	CASRAGGGYGYTF
14	TRBV7-2	TRBD2	-	TRBJ2-7	TGTGCCAGCAGCCAAAGACTAGCGGGGTACGAGCAGTACTTC	CASSQRLAGYEQYF
16	TRBV5-1	-	few	TRBJ1-1	TGCGCCAGCAGCGCACCGGACAGAAGTATGTTCACTGAAGCTTTCTTT	CASSAPDRSMFTEAFF
15	TRBV5-1	TRBD1	many	TRBJ2-7	TGCGCCAGCAGCTGGGGACAGGGGGCTGCTCACGAGCAGTACTTC	CASSWGQGAAHEQYF
13	TRBV12-3/TRBV12-4	-	many	TRBJ1-1	TGTGCCAGCAGTTTTGTACCTGACACTGAAGCTTTCTTT	CASSFVPDTEAFF
15	TRBV7-9	-	-	TRBJ1-1	TGTGCCAGCAGCTTCCTCAAAGGGATGAACACTGAAGCTTTCTTT	CASSFLKGMNTEAFF
15	TRBV11-2	-	-	TRBJ1-1	TGTGCCAGCAGCTTAGATTCTAGGAGGGAGTCCGAAGCTTTCTTT	CASSLDSRRESEAFF
13	TRBV19	-	many	TRBJ1-1	TGTGCCAGTAGTCTGGACGCATCGACTGAAGCTTTCTTT	CASSLDASTEAFF
18	TRBV12-3/TRBV12-4	TRBD1	many	TRBJ2-7	TGTGCCAGCAGAAAGGACCAAAAGGGGACAGGGGTTTATTTCGAGCAGTACTTC	CASRKDQKGTGVYFEQYF
14	TRBV25-1	TRBD2	many	TRBJ2-7	TGTGCCACTCCCTTGGGCGGGGCGGGGGACGAGCAGTACTTC	CATPLGGAGDEQYF
15	TRBV28	TRBD2	-	TRBJ2-2	TGTGCCAGCAGACTTATAGGCGGGGGTTCCGGGGAGCTGTTTTTT	CASRLIGGGSGELFF
13	TRBV11-1	-	many	TRBJ2-7	TGTGCCAGCAGCTTAGCCAGGGACTACGAGCAGTACTTC	CASSLARDYEQYF
16	TRBV11-1	TRBD1	many	TRBJ2-5	TGTGCCAGCAGCTTTGAGGTAGCAGGGGGCTCTGGGACCCAGTACTTC	CASSFEVAGGSGTQYF
15	TRBV2	-	many	TRBJ2-7	TGTGCCAGCAGTACCACAGGAGAAGGCTCCTACGAGCAGTACTTC	CASSTTGEGSYEQYF
16	TRBV11-3	-	-	TRBJ1-3	TGTGCCAGCAGCCTATTGACAGCTCTATCTGGAAACACCATATATTTT	CASSLLTALSGNTIYF
15	TRBV28	TRBD2	many	TRBJ2-7	TGTGCCAGCAGTACCCGACTAGCGGGGAAACACGAGCAGTACTTC	CASSTRLAGKHEQYF
16	TRBV19	-	few	TRBJ2-7	TGTGCCAGTAGCCCCCCACACGGGGCCATCTCCTACGAGCAGTACTTC	CASSPPHGAISYEQYF
20	TRBV2	TRBD2	many	TRBJ2-5	TGTGCCAGCAGGCCGGGACAGCCGGGACTAGCGGCAAATAGACAAGAGACCCAGTACTTC	CASRPGQPGLAANRQETQYF
14	TRBV11-3	TRBD1	few	TRBJ2-3	TGTGCCAGCAGCTTTCAGGGGGTCCGTGCATCGCAGTATTTT	CASSFQGVRASQYF
13	TRBV6-1	TRBD1	-	TRBJ1-2	TGTGCCAGCAGATTGGACAGGGGCTATGGCTACACCTTC	CASRLDRGYGYTF